This T cell receptor (beta chain) was identified during a study of blood T cell repertoires in COVID-19. Here immunoSEQ multiplex PCR was the method, and the copy in TCRdb shows in-frame clones only, minus some. Of 150,000 or so clones detected, about 82% appear once; the ten largest clones hold about 7.3%. This TCR came from a man aged 50-60 years with active or convalescent COVID-19. The sample consisted of peripheral blood.

CDR3 loop: CASSGTGNSYEQYF. DNA for the CDR3: TGCGCCAGCAGCGGGACAGGAAACTCCTACGAGCAGTACTTC. The chain has TRBV5-1 and TRBJ2-7; the match to TRBD1 covers 8 bases. Unmatched junction bases numbered 3, after V lost 4 bases and J lost 0 bases. The CDR3 has 14 residues. CDR1 is SGHRS, CDR2 YFSETQ, per germline.